The 29 T cell receptor beta chains in this list originate from one sample, sequenced in a study of T cells in Graves' hyperthyroidism and ophthalmopathy. Amplification of TCR beta CDR3 regions used RNA as the template. HTBI primers were employed in a first-round RT-PCR of the TCR CDR3. TCRdb used MiXCR to reprocess the multiplex PCR reads, holding one entry per CDR3 protein. The top ten hold 7.3% of the sample, which has about 590,000 distinct CDR3 sequences, approximately 14% seen once. The source material was blood. The receptors originated from a woman aged 30 to 39 with Graves' hyperthyroidism.

This clonotype was seen a handful of times. This rearrangement joins TRBV9 to TRBJ1-2; the D is unclear. The ends were cut back, 7 bases at V and 6 bases at J, with 13 bases in the middle. The CDR3 contains 12 residues. Looked up from germline, CDR1 is SGDLS and CDR2 is YYNGEE. The CDR3 loop reads CASLGPGDGYTF. In nucleotides, the CDR3 is TGTGCCAGCCTCGGGCCTGGGGATGGCTACACCTTC.

Many counts were recorded for this clonotype. This chain connects TRBV7-3 to TRBJ2-3; 8 positions agree with TRBD2. Trimming removed 5 bases from V and 0 bases from J; junction bases left unmatched: 10. Per the germline V gene, CDR1 is SGHTA and CDR2 is FQGTGA. This CDR3 spans 17 amino acids. This CDR3 is CASSLSGLAGSTDTQYF. CDR3 nucleotide sequence: TGTGCCAGCAGCCTCTCGGGGCTAGCGGGTAGCACAGATACGCAGTATTTT.

This clonotype was detected ten times or more. The V call is TRBV29-1, the J call TRBJ1-2; 8 nucleotides agree with TRBD1. Germline V gives CDR1 SQVTM, CDR2 ANQGSEA. V trimming: 2 bases; J trimming: 8 bases; junction bases outside the gene matches: 7. This CDR3 has 13 amino acids. CDR3 in amino acids: CSVELGQGAGYTF. The CDR3 region has the DNA TGCAGCGTTGAATTAGGGCAGGGGGCGGGCTACACCTTC.

This clonotype appeared many times. The chain is built from TRBV20-1 and TRBJ2-1, with 8 bases that match TRBD2. In germline, CDR1 is DFQATT, CDR2 SNEGSKA (reference sequence). CDR3 length equals 14 residues. Germline trimming cut 3 bases from V and 10 bases from J; bases unmatched to any gene: 11. CDR3 amino acids: CSASEPGGPGEQFF. CDR3 DNA sequence: TGCAGTGCTAGCGAACCGGGAGGGCCAGGGGAGCAGTTCTTC.

At least ten counts were recorded for this clonotype. This chain connects TRBV6-2 or TRBV6-3 to TRBJ1-1, with D uncertain. The V gene's germline CDR1 is MNHEY and CDR2 SVGEGT. The V and J ends lost 5 bases and 6 bases respectively, with 16 bases between them. CDR3 length: 14 amino acids. The CDR3 DNA sequence: TGTGCCAGCAGTGCCCTCCGGGTCGGCGCTGAAGCTTTCTTT. Translated: CASSALRVGAEAFF.

This chain joins TRBV4-1 and TRBJ1-5; TRBD1 aligns across 11 bases. CDR3 size: 16 residues. J was trimmed by 5 bases and V by 4 bases; bases with no gene match: 7. CDR1 is MGHRA and CDR2 is YSYEKL in the germline V gene. The CDR3 DNA follows: TGCGCCAGCAGCCCACTAGGGACAGGGGGTTATCAGCCCCAGCATTTT. Its protein is CASSPLGTGGYQPQHF.

V is TRBV29-1 and J is TRBJ1-2, with D unresolved. Trimming stripped 6 bases from V and 6 bases from J, with 8 bases between. Germline CDR1 reads SQVTM; CDR2 reads ANQGSEA. The CDR3 sequence is 10 residues long. CDR3 in amino acids: CSVYSNGYTF. The CDR3 DNA reads as TGCAGCGTCTACTCCAATGGCTACACCTTC.

This clonotype was observed at least ten times. V and J are TRBV5-5 and TRBJ2-1, with a tentative D call TRBD2 (5 bases). Germline loops: CDR1 SGHKS, CDR2 YYEKEE (reference sequence). The CDR3 is 16 residues long. V was cut by 4 bases and J by 0 bases, with 14 bases left in between. Here the CDR3 reads CASSEGVLSSYNEQFF. The CDR3 DNA sequence: TGTGCCAGCAGCGAGGGAGTGCTAAGCTCCTACAATGAGCAGTTCTTC.

This clonotype came up a few times. The rearrangement uses TRBV7-2 and TRBJ1-4; TRBD1 matches 7 bases. The CDR3 runs to 15 residues. V lost 6 bases, J lost 7 bases, and 11 bases stayed unmatched. Germline values: CDR1 SGHTA, CDR2 FQGNSA. Written as DNA, the CDR3 is TGTGCCAGCAGTCCCACAGGGGCGAGGGGTGAAAAACTGTTTTTT. Residues: CASSPTGARGEKLFF. Using reference TRBV7-2 and TRBJ1-4 for the parts outside the CDR3, the full variable domain is GAGVSQSPSNKVTEKGKDVELRCDPISGHTALYWYRQSLGQGLEFLIYFQGNSAPDKSGLPSDRFSAERTGGSVSTLTIQRTQQEDSAVYLCASSPTGARGEKLFFGSGTQLSVL.

J is TRBJ2-3 and V is TRBV5-1; D is unresolved. The germline V gene encodes CDR1 SGHRS and CDR2 YFSETQ. The CDR3 totals 16 residues. Trimming shortened V by 4 bases and J by 4 bases, and 19 bases separated the two germline ends. CDR3: CASSAGIPSGADTQYF. CDR3 bases: TGCGCCAGCAGCGCCGGAATACCGTCTGGCGCAGATACGCAGTATTTT. Looking up the rest from reference TRBV5-1 and TRBJ2-3 gives the full variable domain: KAGVTQTPRYLIKTRGQQVTLSCSPISGHRSVSWYQQTPGQGLQFLFEYFSETQRNKGNFPGRFSGRQFSNSRSEMNVSTLELGDSALYLCASSAGIPSGADTQYFGPGTRLTVL.

This clonotype was seen more than once but under ten times. This rearrangement joins TRBV28 to TRBJ2-7; TRBD2 is a possible D gene (5 bases). With 5 bases removed from V and 0 bases from J, the gap between germline ends came to 14 bases. Germline values: CDR1 MDHEN, CDR2 SYDVKM. This CDR3 region has 15 residues. CDR3 DNA sequence: TGTGCCAGCAGTCCACTCCGGGATTACTCCTACGAGCAGTACTTC. The encoded protein is CASSPLRDYSYEQYF. The variable domain in full, with the rest retrieved from reference TRBV28 and TRBJ2-7, is DVKVTQSSRYLVKRTGEKVFLECVQDMDHENMFWYRQDPGLGLRLIYFSYDVKMKEKGDIPEGYSVSREKKERFSLILESASTNQTSMYLCASSPLRDYSYEQYFGPGTRLTVT.

This clonotype was seen a few times. The chain combines TRBV10-3 with TRBJ2-7; 11 bases align to TRBD1. The CDR3 is 13 residues long. Trimming at V came to 6 bases and at J to 7 bases, leaving 5 bases not matched to a gene. In germline, CDR1 is ENHRY, CDR2 SYGVKD. The CDR3 region has the DNA TGTGCCATCAGCGGGACAGGGGGTGATGAGCAGTACTTC. Protein: CAISGTGGDEQYF.

The chain has TRBV2 and TRBJ1-1; D might be TRBD1 (6 bases). The CDR3 runs 13 residues. The V end was cut by 10 bases, the J end by 11 bases, with 23 bases between. Germline assignment: CDR1 SNHLY and CDR2 FYNNEI. In nucleotides, the CDR3 is TGTGCCAAAATTGAGGGGGAAGGGGCACGGGCTTTCTTT. Amino acid sequence: CAKIEGEGARAFF.

In the case of this clonotype: A read error is possible here, since a much larger clone lies one base away. The chain combines TRBV2 with TRBJ2-7; 8 bases agree with TRBD1. Unmatched junction bases numbered 5, after V lost 7 bases and J lost 6 bases. This CDR3 region has 12 residues. CDR1 is SNHLY, CDR2 FYNNEI, per germline. The CDR3 DNA reads TGTGCCAGCATCCGACAGGGGCCCGAGCAGTACTTC. Protein: CASIRQGPEQYF.

Regarding this clonotype: A much larger clone differs by one base, so this may be a read error. V gene TRBV7-3 combines with J gene TRBJ2-7; 12 bases align to TRBD1. The CDR3 spans 15 residues. Trimming took 0 bases from V and 5 from J; bases not matched to a gene: 2. Germline V gene sequence: CDR1 SGHTA, CDR2 FQGTGA. CDR3 protein: CASSLTGQGAHEQYF. CDR3 nucleotide sequence: TGTGCCAGCAGCTTAACGGGACAGGGGGCGCACGAGCAGTACTTC.

In this sample, this clonotype turned up a few times. This rearrangement joins TRBV4-1 to TRBJ1-1; 8 bases are a match to TRBD1. Germline assignment: CDR1 MGHRA and CDR2 YSYEKL. J lost 5 bases, V lost 1 base, and 3 bases had no gene match. The CDR3 runs 14 residues. The CDR3 is CASSQGTGRTEAFF. CDR3 bases: TGCGCCAGCAGCCAAGGGACAGGGAGGACTGAAGCTTTCTTT.

This clonotype was detected many times. The V and J genes are TRBV7-9 and TRBJ2-3, with 12 nucleotides matching TRBD2. After removal of 7 bases from V and 0 bases from J, the junction contained 8 bases not matched to a gene. Germline CDR1 and CDR2: SEHNR and FQNEAQ (reference sequence). CDR3 length: 17 amino acids. The CDR3 region is CASTNSGTSGSTDTQYF. The CDR3 DNA sequence: TGTGCCAGCACCAATAGTGGGACTAGCGGGAGCACAGATACGCAGTATTTT.

The V and J genes are TRBV10-3 and TRBJ1-2; 7 positions agree with TRBD1. After removal of 0 bases from V and 0 bases from J, the junction contained 13 bases not matched to a gene. This CDR3 spans 19 amino acids. Germline CDR1 ENHRY, CDR2 SYGVKD. The CDR3 is CAISESIGDSTTANYGYTF. CDR3 bases: TGTGCCATCAGTGAGTCGATAGGGGACAGTACTACCGCTAACTATGGCTACACCTTC.

V and J are TRBV9 and TRBJ2-7, with 7 bases that match TRBD2. V was clipped by 4 bases and J by 0 bases; unmatched bases: 7. Germline values: CDR1 SGDLS, CDR2 YYNGEE. This CDR3 has 15 amino acids. This CDR3 is CASSMGPSGSYEQYF. The CDR3 bases are TGTGCCAGCAGCATGGGGCCTAGCGGCTCCTACGAGCAGTACTTC.

This clonotype was counted ten times or more. The chain is built from TRBV15 and TRBJ1-1, with unresolved D. The CDR3 is 14 amino acids. V was shortened by 3 bases and J by 1 base, with 9 bases between the two germline ends. From germline, CDR1 is LNHNV and CDR2 YYDKDF (reference sequence). CDR3 DNA: TGTGCCACCAGCAGTCTAGACAAGAACACTGAAGCTTTCTTT. Translated, it gives CATSSLDKNTEAFF.

The chain joins TRBV7-3 to TRBJ2-1; the D is unclear. The length of the CDR3 is 14 residues. Per the germline V gene, CDR1 is SGHTA and CDR2 is FQGTGA. The ends were cut back, 1 base at V and 3 bases at J, with 7 bases in the middle. CDR3 region: CASSLSLGYNEQFF. DNA for the CDR3: TGTGCCAGCAGCTTAAGCTTAGGCTACAATGAGCAGTTCTTC.

In the case of this clonotype: Compared with germline, one end of the junction differs, possibly owing to a read error. The rearrangement uses TRBV5-5 and TRBJ1-1; 7 bases are a match to TRBD1. CDR3 length: 14 amino acids. In germline, CDR1 is SGHKS, CDR2 YYEKEE (reference sequence). The CDR3 region is CANSLGGRNTEAFF. The DNA of the CDR3 is TGTGCCAACAGCTTAGGGGGCAGAAACACTGAAGCTTTCTTT.

This clonotype has at least ten counts. The chain uses TRBV11-2 and TRBJ2-1; possibly TRBD2 for D (7 bases). The CDR3 sequence is 16 residues long. In germline, CDR1 is SGHAT, CDR2 FQNNGV. The V end lost 5 bases, the J end lost 4 bases, and 18 bases lay between the germline ends. The CDR3 DNA reads as TGTGCCAGCAGCCCCGCTGGGGGGGCCAGATACAATGAGCAGTTCTTC. Translated: CASSPAGGARYNEQFF. Supplemented by reference TRBV11-2 and TRBJ2-1, the full variable domain reads EAGVAQSPRYKIIEKRQSVAFWCNPISGHATLYWYQQILGQGPKLLIQFQNNGVVDDSQLPKDRFSAERLKGVDSTLKIQPAKLEDSAVYLCASSPAGGARYNEQFFGPGTRLTVL.

This clonotype was observed many times. The chain combines TRBV2 with TRBJ1-2; D gene ambiguous. Germline values: CDR1 SNHLY, CDR2 FYNNEI. The CDR3 totals 13 residues. Trimming cost V 6 bases and J 2 bases, with 10 bases left between them. The CDR3 nucleotides read TGTGCCAGCAGAGGGCTCGCCAACTATGGCTACACCTTC. As protein: CASRGLANYGYTF.

This clonotype was recorded at least ten times. This chain connects TRBV28 to TRBJ1-1; no clear D. Between the trimmed V and J ends, which lost 6 bases and 0 bases, there was a span of 17 bases. The CDR3 consists of 16 residues. Germline CDR1 MDHEN, CDR2 SYDVKM. CDR3 in DNA: TGTGCCAGCAGCCCGCCACGTGACGGAATGAACACTGAAGCTTTCTTT. It encodes CASSPPRDGMNTEAFF.

At least ten counts were recorded for this clonotype. The chain recombines TRBV2 with TRBJ2-5, with 8 nucleotides matching TRBD1. The CDR3 consists of 13 residues. Losses at the gene ends were 11 bases for V and 0 bases for J; bases not matched to a gene: 5. Germline loops: CDR1 SNHLY, CDR2 FYNNEI. The CDR3 region has the DNA TGTGCCGGGTTGACAGGGGACCAAGAGACCCAGTACTTC. Protein product: CAGLTGDQETQYF. Based on the CDR3 plus reference TRBV2 and TRBJ2-5, the full variable domain is EPEVTQTPSHQVTQMGQEVILRCVPISNHLYFYWYRQILGQKVEFLVSFYNNEISEKSEIFDDQFSVERPDGSNFTLKIRSTKLEDSAMYFCAGLTGDQETQYFGPGTRLLVL.

In this sample, this clonotype turned up many times. The CDR3 reads CASSQPTRALDEQFF. In DNA form, the CDR3 reads TGTGCCAGCAGCCAACCGACGAGGGCCTTGGATGAGCAGTTCTTC. The rearrangement links TRBV3-1 to TRBJ2-1, with D possibly TRBD2 on 5 matching bases. This CDR3 contains 15 residues. In germline, CDR1 is LGHDT, CDR2 YNNKEL (reference sequence). Trimming took 2 bases from V and 8 from J, leaving 16 bases between them.

The chain recombines TRBV5-4 with TRBJ2-5, with D tentatively TRBD2 (5 bases). This CDR3 spans 11 amino acids. Germline V gene sequence: CDR1 SGHNT, CDR2 YYREEE (reference sequence). V lost 3 bases and J 7 bases, leaving 7 bases between the germline ends. CDR3 sequence reads: CASSWAGTQYF. In DNA form, the CDR3 reads TGTGCCAGCAGCTGGGCGGGGACCCAGTACTTC.

This clonotype has a count of ten or more. The rearrangement uses TRBV10-3 and TRBJ2-7; D might be TRBD2 (5 bases). Germline assignment: CDR1 ENHRY and CDR2 SYGVKD. There are 12 residues in the CDR3. The V gene lost 10 bases and the J gene lost 4 bases, with 14 bases spanning the gap. The CDR3 nucleotides are TGTGCCACCACACTAGGAGGTTACGAGCAGTACTTC. It codes for CATTLGGYEQYF.